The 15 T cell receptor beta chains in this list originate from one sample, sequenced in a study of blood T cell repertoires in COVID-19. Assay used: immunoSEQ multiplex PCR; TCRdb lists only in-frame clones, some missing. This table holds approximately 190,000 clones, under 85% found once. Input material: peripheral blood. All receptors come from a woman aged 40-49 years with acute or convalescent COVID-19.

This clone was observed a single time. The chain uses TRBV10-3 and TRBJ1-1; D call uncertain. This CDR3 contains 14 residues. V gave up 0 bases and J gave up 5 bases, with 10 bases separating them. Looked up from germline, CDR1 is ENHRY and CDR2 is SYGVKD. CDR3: CAISESTVETEAFF. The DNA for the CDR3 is TGTGCCATCAGTGAGTCGACGGTGGAGACTGAAGCTTTCTTT.

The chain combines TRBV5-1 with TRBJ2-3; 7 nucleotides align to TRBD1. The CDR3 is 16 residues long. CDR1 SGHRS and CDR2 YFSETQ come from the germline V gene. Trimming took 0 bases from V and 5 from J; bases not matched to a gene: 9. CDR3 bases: TGCGCCAGCAGCTTGGACCGACAGGGTCGGAGAGATACGCAGTATTTT. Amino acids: CASSLDRQGRRDTQYF.

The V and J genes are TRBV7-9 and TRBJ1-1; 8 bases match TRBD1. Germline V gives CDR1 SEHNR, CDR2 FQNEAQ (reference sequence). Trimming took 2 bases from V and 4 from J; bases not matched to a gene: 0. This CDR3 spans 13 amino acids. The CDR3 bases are TGTGCCAGCAGCTTAACAGGGGGCACTGAAGCTTTCTTT. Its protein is CASSLTGGTEAFF. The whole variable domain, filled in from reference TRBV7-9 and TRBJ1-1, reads DTGVSQNPRHKITKRGQNVTFRCDPISEHNRLYWYRQTLGQGPEFLTYFQNEAQLEKSRLLSDRFSAERPKGSFSTLEIQRTEQGDSAMYLCASSLTGGTEAFFGQGTRLTVV.

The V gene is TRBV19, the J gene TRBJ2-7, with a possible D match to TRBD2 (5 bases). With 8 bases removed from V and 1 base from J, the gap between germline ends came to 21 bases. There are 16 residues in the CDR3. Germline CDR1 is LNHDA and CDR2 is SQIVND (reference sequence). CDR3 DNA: TGTGCCAGTGGACCCTCTTACGGGGATGTTTCCTACGAGCAGTACTTC. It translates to CASGPSYGDVSYEQYF.

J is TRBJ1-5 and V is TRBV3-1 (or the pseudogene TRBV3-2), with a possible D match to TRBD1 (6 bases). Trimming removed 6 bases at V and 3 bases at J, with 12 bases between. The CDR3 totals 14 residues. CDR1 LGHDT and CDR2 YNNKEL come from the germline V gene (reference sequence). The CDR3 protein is CASSIQGYNQPQHF. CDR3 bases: TGTGCCAGCAGTATACAGGGATACAATCAGCCCCAGCATTTT.

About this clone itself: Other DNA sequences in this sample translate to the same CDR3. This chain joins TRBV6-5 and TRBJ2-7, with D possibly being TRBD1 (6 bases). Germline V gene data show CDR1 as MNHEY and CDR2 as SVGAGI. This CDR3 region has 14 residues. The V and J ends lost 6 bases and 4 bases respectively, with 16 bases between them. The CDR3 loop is CASSRDRSGYEQYF. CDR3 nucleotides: TGTGCCAGCAGCCGAGACAGGTCTGGGTACGAGCAGTACTTC.

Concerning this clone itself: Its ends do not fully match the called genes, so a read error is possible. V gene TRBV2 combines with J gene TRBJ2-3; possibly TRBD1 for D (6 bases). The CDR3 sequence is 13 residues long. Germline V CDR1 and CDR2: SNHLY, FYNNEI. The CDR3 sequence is CVSPTGRTDTQYF. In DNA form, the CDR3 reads TGTGTCAGCCCGACAGGACGCACAGATACGCAGTATTTT.

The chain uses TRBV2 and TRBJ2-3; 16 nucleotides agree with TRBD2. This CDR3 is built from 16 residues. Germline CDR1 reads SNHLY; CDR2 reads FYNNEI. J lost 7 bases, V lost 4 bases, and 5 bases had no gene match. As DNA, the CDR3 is TGTGCCAGCAGTGCTCCGGGACTAGCGGGGGGGTATACGCAGTATTTT. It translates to CASSAPGLAGGYTQYF.

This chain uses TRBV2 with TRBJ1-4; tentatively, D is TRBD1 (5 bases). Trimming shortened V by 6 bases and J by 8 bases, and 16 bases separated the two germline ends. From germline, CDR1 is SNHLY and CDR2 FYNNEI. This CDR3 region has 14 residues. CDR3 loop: CASRRSPGSEKLFF. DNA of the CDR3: TGTGCCAGCAGGCGAAGTCCAGGGTCCGAAAAACTGTTTTTT. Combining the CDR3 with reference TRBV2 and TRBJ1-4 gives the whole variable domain EPEVTQTPSHQVTQMGQEVILRCVPISNHLYFYWYRQILGQKVEFLVSFYNNEISEKSEIFDDQFSVERPDGSNFTLKIRSTKLEDSAMYFCASRRSPGSEKLFFGSGTQLSVL.

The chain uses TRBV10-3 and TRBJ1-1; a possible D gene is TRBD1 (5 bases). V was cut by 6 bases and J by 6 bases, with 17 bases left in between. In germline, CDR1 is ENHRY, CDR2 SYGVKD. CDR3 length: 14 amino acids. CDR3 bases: TGTGCCATCAGGAGAGGGGACTGGGGGTCTGAAGCTTTCTTT. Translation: CAIRRGDWGSEAFF.

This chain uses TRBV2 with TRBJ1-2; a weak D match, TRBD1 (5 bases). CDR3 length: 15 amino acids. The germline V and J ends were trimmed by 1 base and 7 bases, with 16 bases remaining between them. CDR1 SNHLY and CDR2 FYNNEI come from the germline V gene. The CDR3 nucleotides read TGTGCCAGCAGTGAAGGTAACGGCAGGGATCTTGGCTACACCTTC. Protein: CASSEGNGRDLGYTF. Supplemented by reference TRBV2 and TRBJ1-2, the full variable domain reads EPEVTQTPSHQVTQMGQEVILRCVPISNHLYFYWYRQILGQKVEFLVSFYNNEISEKSEIFDDQFSVERPDGSNFTLKIRSTKLEDSAMYFCASSEGNGRDLGYTFGSGTRLTVV.

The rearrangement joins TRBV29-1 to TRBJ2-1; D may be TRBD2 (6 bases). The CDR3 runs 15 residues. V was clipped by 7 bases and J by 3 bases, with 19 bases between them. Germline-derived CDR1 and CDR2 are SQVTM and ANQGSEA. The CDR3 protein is CSATLGLILYNEQFF. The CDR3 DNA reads TGCAGCGCCACCTTGGGACTCATCCTCTACAATGAGCAGTTCTTC.

The CDR3 DNA follows: TGTGCCTGGAGTGTTCCCAGGGGGCAATGGGAGCTGTTTTTT. This encodes CAWSVPRGQWELFF. The J gene is TRBJ2-2, the V gene TRBV30; 8 bases are shared with TRBD1. This CDR3 spans 14 amino acids. V shed 0 bases and J 9 bases; nucleotides not matched to a gene: 6. In germline, CDR1 is GTSNPN, CDR2 SVGIG (reference sequence). The variable domain in full, completed from reference TRBV30 and TRBJ2-2, reads SQTIHQWPATLVQPVGSPLSLECTVEGTSNPNLYWYRQAAGRGLQLLFYSVGIGQISSEVPQNLSASRPQDRQFILSSKKLLLSDSGFYLCAWSVPRGQWELFFGEGSRLTVL.

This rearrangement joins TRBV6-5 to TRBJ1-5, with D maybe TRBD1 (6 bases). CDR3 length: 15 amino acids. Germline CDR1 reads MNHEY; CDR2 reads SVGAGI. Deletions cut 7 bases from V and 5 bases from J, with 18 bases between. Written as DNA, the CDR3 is TGTGCCAGCACTCTACCCCCAGGGGCGGATCAGCCCCAGCATTTT. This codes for CASTLPPGADQPQHF.

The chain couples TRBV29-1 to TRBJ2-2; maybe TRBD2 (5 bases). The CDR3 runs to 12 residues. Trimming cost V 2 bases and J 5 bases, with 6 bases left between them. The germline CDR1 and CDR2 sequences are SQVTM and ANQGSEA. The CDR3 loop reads CSVERGTGELFF. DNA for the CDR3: TGCAGCGTTGAACGGGGTACCGGGGAGCTGTTTTTT.